What follows is one T cell receptor beta chain and its context. The antigen remains undetermined. Those donating, healthy Caucasian individuals from Russia, were aged roughly 6 to 95. CDR3 length: 11 residues. The V and J ends lost 7 bases and 4 bases respectively, with 7 bases between them. Germline CDR1 is MNHNS and CDR2 is SASEGT. The entry originates in a study of blood T cells in healthy people across ages. Study-level background: T cells yielded about one barcoded beta molecule per two cells through template switching. Study results and caveats: Any conclusive comparison of naive versus antigen-experienced cells was prevented by using unsorted PBMCs.

Together with a sample-barcoded 5' primer, a J-beta primer mix was included in a second PCR lasting roughly 6 to 12 cycles. Tags on each cDNA molecule came from a template-switch adaptor with 12 random nucleotides. In TCRdb, the 5' RACE reads were re-called with MiXCR into one record per CDR3 protein. Among around 1.5 million distinct CDR3 sequences listed, roughly 32% were seen once. The sequence derives from a woman under 40 in good health. The chain links TRBV6-1 to TRBJ1-2; D is unclear. The sequenced sample consisted of blood. DNA of the CDR3: TGTGCCAGCACCCGGAGCTATGGCTACACCTTC. It is translated as CASTRSYGYTF.